This entry concerns a single TCR beta chain. What it binds is not known. This entry is derived from a study of cytomegalovirus exposure and HLA in healthy donors. Regarding the study as a whole: Sequencing had likely introduced a cluster of highly shared sequence variants as an artifact. Among TCR beta chains of equal frequency, HLA-associated ones were more clonally expanded in a later analysis. Analyses of presence/absence relied on an assumption of roughly uniform sequencing depth across donors.

The ends lost 7 bases at V and 6 bases at J; junction bases unmatched: 12. The CDR3 totals 15 residues. Germline V gives CDR1 SGHRS, CDR2 YFSETQ. Primers included in the PCR were 60 Vbeta and 13 Jbeta primers. The method was immunoSEQ multiplex PCR; TCRdb's version includes in-frame clones alone and lacks a portion of them. Of about 60,000 clones in the sample, around 87% were seen once. The specimen sequenced was PBMCs. This receptor was taken from a man aged 18-30 years in good health and CMV-seronegative. The chain joins TRBV5-1 to TRBJ2-2; 7 bases fit TRBD1. The CDR3 here is CASRTDRVIAGELFF. The CDR3 nucleotides are TGCGCCAGCCGCACCGACAGGGTTATAGCCGGGGAGCTGTTTTTT.